A single sample is the source of the 18 T cell receptor beta chains below, sequenced in a study of cytomegalovirus exposure and HLA in healthy donors. Data came from immunoSEQ multiplex PCR; TCRdb stores just in-frame clones and leaves some out. The table lists roughly 140,000 clones, just over 85% of them singletons, with 7.9% in the top ten. The sample taken for sequencing was PBMCs. The receptors stem from a woman aged 18-29 years in good health and CMV-seropositive.

The chain uses TRBV7-3 and TRBJ2-3, with 12 bases lining up with TRBD2. This CDR3 comprises 15 residues. Germline CDR1 is SGHTA and CDR2 is FQGTGA. V lost 5 bases and J lost 4; bases outside the gene matches: 4. The chain's CDR3 is CASSHGLAGSDTQYF. In nucleotides, the CDR3 is TGTGCCAGCAGCCATGGACTAGCGGGATCAGATACGCAGTATTTT.

The V and J genes are TRBV27 and TRBJ1-2; a weak D match, TRBD1 (5 bases). Germline CDR1 is MNHEY and CDR2 is SMNVEV (reference sequence). This CDR3 comprises 13 residues. V gave up 6 bases and J gave up 7 bases, with 15 bases separating them. CDR3 DNA: TGTGCCAGCAGGCTAACGCAAAGGGGTGGCTACACCTTC. Translation gives CASRLTQRGGYTF.

About this clone itself: The same CDR3 arises from other DNA sequences in this sample as well. The V gene is TRBV7-9, the J gene TRBJ1-5; tentative D call: TRBD1 (6 bases). In germline, CDR1 is SEHNR, CDR2 FQNEAQ (reference sequence). The V gene lost 2 bases and the J gene lost 6 bases, with 8 bases spanning the gap. CDR3 length equals 13 residues. CDR3 DNA sequence: TGTGCCAGCAGCTTAACAGGGTCTCAGCCCCAGCATTTT. As protein: CASSLTGSQPQHF.

The CDR3 DNA reads TGTGCCAGCTACCGGGACAGGACCTTCGGGGAGCAGTACTTC. Translated: CASYRDRTFGEQYF. The J gene is TRBJ2-7, the V gene TRBV5-4; TRBD1 matches at 8 bases. Per the germline V gene, CDR1 is SGHNT and CDR2 is YYREEE (reference sequence). V lost 7 bases, J lost 7 bases, and 13 bases stayed unmatched. The CDR3 extends over 14 amino acids. Based on the CDR3 plus reference TRBV5-4 and TRBJ2-7, the full variable domain is ETGVTQSPTHLIKTRGQQVTLRCSSQSGHNTVSWYQQALGQGPQFIFQYYREEENGRGNFPPRFSGLQFPNYSSELNVNALELDDSALYLCASYRDRTFGEQYFGPGTRLTVT.

This clone has at least ten counts. The DNA of the CDR3 is TGTGCCAGCAGCCTAAAGGGGCCCCGGGAGACCGGGGAGCTGTTTTTT. Translated: CASSLKGPRETGELFF. This chain links TRBV7-3 with TRBJ2-2; maybe TRBD2 (6 bases). This CDR3 is built from 16 residues. V was pared by 5 bases and J by 5 bases, with 18 bases between. Germline V gene lookup returns CDR1 SGHTA and CDR2 FQGTGA.

The chain is built from TRBV6-5 and TRBJ1-4; tentative D call: TRBD1 (5 bases). Germline CDR1 MNHEY, CDR2 SVGAGI. There are 15 residues in the CDR3. The V and J ends lost 0 bases and 8 bases respectively, with 13 bases between them. For the CDR3, the DNA is TGTGCCAGCAGTTACTCCTACGCAGGGAGGGAAAAACTGTTTTTT. As protein: CASSYSYAGREKLFF.

The rearrangement joins TRBV5-4 to TRBJ2-3; D unclear. Trimming removed 0 bases at V and 4 bases at J, with 9 bases between. CDR1 and CDR2 (germline): SGHNT, YYREEE (reference sequence). This CDR3 is built from 14 residues. The CDR3 DNA reads TGTGCCAGCAGCTTGGCGTCCGGAGCAGATACGCAGTATTTT. Its protein product is CASSLASGADTQYF.

The V gene is TRBV10-2, the J gene TRBJ1-1; D not certain. Trimming removed 8 bases at V and 4 bases at J, with 17 bases between. CDR1 WSHSY and CDR2 SAAADI come from the germline V gene. CDR3 length equals 14 residues. In DNA, the CDR3 is TGCGCCAGCCTACCCCGAGCCCGAGTCACTGAAGCTTTCTTT. It translates to CASLPRARVTEAFF.

This clone was observed a single time. V gene TRBV2 combines with J gene TRBJ1-6; 7 nucleotides agree with TRBD1. V gave up 7 bases and J gave up 7 bases; unmatched junction bases: 13. The CDR3 has 16 amino acids. CDR1 is SNHLY, CDR2 FYNNEI, per germline. CDR3 sequence (DNA): TGTGCCAGCACTCTAGGGGGCAAAAGGAAAAATTCACCCCTCCACTTT. Translating gives CASTLGGKRKNSPLHF.

The V call is TRBV2, the J call TRBJ2-5, with 7 bases matching TRBD1. The CDR3 loop spans 12 amino acids. Germline trimming cut 6 bases from V and 14 bases from J; bases unmatched to any gene: 12. Looked up from germline, CDR1 is SNHLY and CDR2 is FYNNEI. The CDR3 DNA is TGTGCCAGCAGGAGTAGTACGACAGGGATATACTTC. Its protein product is CASRSSTTGIYF.

The rearrangement uses TRBV19 and TRBJ1-5; TRBD1 matches at 9 bases. Unmatched junction bases numbered 11, after V lost 5 bases and J lost 3 bases. This CDR3 region has 17 residues. The germline gives CDR1 LNHDA, CDR2 SQIVND (reference sequence). The CDR3 DNA reads TGTGCCAGTAGTGTGACCAGGGACAGGGCCACCAATCAGCCCCAGCATTTT. Translated, it gives CASSVTRDRATNQPQHF. Filled out from reference TRBV19 and TRBJ1-5, the complete variable domain reads DGGITQSPKYLFRKEGQNVTLSCEQNLNHDAMYWYRQDPGQGLRLIYYSQIVNDFQKGDIAEGYSVSREKKESFPLTVTSAQKNPTAFYLCASSVTRDRATNQPQHFGDGTRLSIL.

The chain is built from TRBV2 and TRBJ2-1, with 9 bases that match TRBD1. This CDR3 comprises 20 residues. The ends lost 7 bases at V and 0 bases at J; junction bases unmatched: 19. CDR1 SNHLY and CDR2 FYNNEI come from the germline V gene. CDR3: CASTPGTGRESPSSYNEQFF. The CDR3 nucleotides read TGTGCCAGCACGCCTGGGACAGGGCGGGAGTCCCCTAGCTCCTACAATGAGCAGTTCTTC.

This chain links TRBV19 with TRBJ1-3, with D maybe TRBD1 (6 bases). Trimming stripped 8 bases from V and 4 bases from J, with 18 bases between. This CDR3 has 15 residues. Germline V gene lookup returns CDR1 LNHDA and CDR2 SQIVND (reference sequence). This chain's CDR3 is CASEINWGPGNTIYF. The CDR3 DNA is TGTGCCAGTGAGATCAATTGGGGGCCCGGAAACACCATATATTTT.

This rearrangement joins TRBV4-1 to TRBJ1-1, with D possibly TRBD1 on 5 matching bases. CDR1 and CDR2 (germline): MGHRA, YSYEKL. V gave up 7 bases and J gave up 0 bases, with 9 bases separating them. The CDR3 covers 13 residues. In nucleotides, the CDR3 is TGCGCCAGCAAACGGGGGATGAACACTGAAGCTTTCTTT. It yields the protein CASKRGMNTEAFF.

The chain links TRBV6-1 to TRBJ2-3; no reliable D call. V lost 2 bases and J lost 6, with 12 bases in between. CDR1 is MNHNS, CDR2 SASEGT, per germline. This CDR3 is built from 14 residues. The CDR3 nucleotides are TGTGCCAGCAGTGAAATAGCACCCGGGGATACGCAGTATTTT. Translation: CASSEIAPGDTQYF.

The chain combines TRBV5-1 with TRBJ2-2, with 8 nucleotides matching TRBD2. The germline V gene has CDR1 SGHRS and CDR2 YFSETQ. The CDR3 is made up of 16 amino acids. V shed 0 bases and J 0 bases; nucleotides not matched to a gene: 1. For the CDR3, the DNA is TGCGCCAGCAGCTTGGTAGCGGGGACGAACACCGGGGAGCTGTTTTTT. This encodes CASSLVAGTNTGELFF.

The V gene is TRBV30, the J gene TRBJ1-2, with TRBD1 matching 8 bases. The V gene end was trimmed by 5 bases and the J gene end by 7 bases; junction bases not matched to a gene: 9. CDR1 is GTSNPN and CDR2 is SVGIG in the germline V gene (reference sequence). CDR3 length: 13 residues. CDR3 in amino acids: CAWSGQGWGGYTF. The CDR3 region has the DNA TGTGCCTGGTCCGGACAGGGTTGGGGTGGCTACACCTTC.

This clone was seen only a few times. The genes are TRBV18 and TRBJ2-7, with 14 nucleotides matching TRBD2. V dropped 3 bases and J dropped 6; count of bases not matched to a gene: 1. The CDR3 sequence is 14 residues long. Germline V gene lookup returns CDR1 KGHSH and CDR2 LQKENI. The CDR3, as DNA: TGTGCCAGCTCACCTGGACTAGCGGGGGGCGAGCAGTACTTC. The encoded protein is CASSPGLAGGEQYF.